This TCR beta chain was obtained from a study of T cells in Graves' hyperthyroidism and ophthalmopathy. The study's findings and limits: Within blood appeared most thyroid clonotypes that had expanded above 0.001.

TCR beta CDR3 regions were amplified from RNA. First-round RT-PCR of the TCR CDR3 relied on the HTBI primer set. One entry per CDR3 protein, called by TCRdb with MiXCR from the multiplex PCR reads. The table records approximately 500,000 distinct CDR3 sequences, approximately 44% of them present only once. Of note for this clonotype: The target antigen is unknown.

An absence of ophthalmopathy progression within 18 months meant stable Graves' hyperthyroidism. Participants, patients aged 18 to 65, had newly diagnosed hyperthyroidism with a duration under 2 months. V was trimmed by 0 bases and J by 7 bases, leaving 10 bases between them. The germline gives CDR1 SGHNT, CDR2 YENEEA. The CDR3 extends over 13 amino acids. The source of this sequence is a woman aged 18-35 years with Graves' hyperthyroidism. Sequencing input: peripheral blood or thyroid tissue (not recorded which). V and J are TRBV11-3 and TRBJ2-7; D gene ambiguous. The CDR3 reads CASSLESRNEQYF. CDR3 nucleotides: TGTGCCAGCAGCTTAGAATCGAGGAATGAGCAGTACTTC.